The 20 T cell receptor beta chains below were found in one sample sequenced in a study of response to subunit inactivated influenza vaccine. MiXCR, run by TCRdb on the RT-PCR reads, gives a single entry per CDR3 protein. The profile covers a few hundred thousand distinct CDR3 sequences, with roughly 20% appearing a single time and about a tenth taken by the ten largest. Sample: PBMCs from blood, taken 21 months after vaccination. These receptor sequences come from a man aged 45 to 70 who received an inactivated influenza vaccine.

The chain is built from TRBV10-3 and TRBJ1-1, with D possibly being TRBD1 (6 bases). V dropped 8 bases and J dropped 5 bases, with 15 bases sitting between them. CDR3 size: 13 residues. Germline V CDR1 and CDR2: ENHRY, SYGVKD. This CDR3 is CAIGEGVGTEAFF. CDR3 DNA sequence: TGTGCCATCGGGGAGGGGGTAGGAACTGAAGCTTTCTTT.

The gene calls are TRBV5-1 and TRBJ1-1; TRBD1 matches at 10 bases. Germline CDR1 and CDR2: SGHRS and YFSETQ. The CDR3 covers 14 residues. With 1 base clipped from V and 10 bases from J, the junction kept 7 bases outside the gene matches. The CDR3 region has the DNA TGCGCCAGCAGCTTGCGGGACAGGGGACCGAGAGCTTTCTTT. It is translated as CASSLRDRGPRAFF. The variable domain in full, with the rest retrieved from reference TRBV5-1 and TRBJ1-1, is KAGVTQTPRYLIKTRGQQVTLSCSPISGHRSVSWYQQTPGQGLQFLFEYFSETQRNKGNFPGRFSGRQFSNSRSEMNVSTLELGDSALYLCASSLRDRGPRAFFGQGTRLTVV.

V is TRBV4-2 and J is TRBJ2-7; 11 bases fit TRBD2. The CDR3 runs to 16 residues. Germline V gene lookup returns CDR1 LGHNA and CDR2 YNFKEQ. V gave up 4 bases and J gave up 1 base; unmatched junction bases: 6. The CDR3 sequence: CASSRAGTSGSYEQYF. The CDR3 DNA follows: TGTGCCAGCAGCCGAGCAGGGACTAGCGGTTCCTACGAGCAGTACTTC.

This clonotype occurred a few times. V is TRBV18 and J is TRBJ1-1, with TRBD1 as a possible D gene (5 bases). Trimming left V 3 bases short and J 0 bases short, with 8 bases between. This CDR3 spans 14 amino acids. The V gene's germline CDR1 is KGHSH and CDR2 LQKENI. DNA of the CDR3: TGTGCCAGCTCACCTGCAGGGATGAACACTGAAGCTTTCTTT. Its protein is CASSPAGMNTEAFF.

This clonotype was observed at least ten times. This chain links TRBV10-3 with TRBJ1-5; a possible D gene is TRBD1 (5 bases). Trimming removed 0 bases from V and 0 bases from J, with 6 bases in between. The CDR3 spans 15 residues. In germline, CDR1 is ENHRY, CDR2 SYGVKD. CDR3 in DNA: TGTGCCATCAGTGAGTCGGGGGGTAGCAATCAGCCCCAGCATTTT. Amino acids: CAISESGGSNQPQHF.

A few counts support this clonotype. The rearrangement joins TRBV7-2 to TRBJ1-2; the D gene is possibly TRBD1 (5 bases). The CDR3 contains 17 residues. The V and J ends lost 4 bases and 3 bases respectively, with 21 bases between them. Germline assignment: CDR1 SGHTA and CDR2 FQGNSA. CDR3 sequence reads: CASSSLYSSTVYYGYTF. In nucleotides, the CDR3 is TGTGCCAGCAGCTCTCTCTACTCTTCGACAGTTTACTATGGCTACACCTTC.

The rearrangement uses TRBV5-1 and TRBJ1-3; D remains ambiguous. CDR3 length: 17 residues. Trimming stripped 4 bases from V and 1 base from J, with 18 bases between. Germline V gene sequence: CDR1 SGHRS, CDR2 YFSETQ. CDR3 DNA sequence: TGCGCCAGCAGCCTGACCGGGCTTCCTCCTTCTGGAAACACCATATATTTT. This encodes CASSLTGLPPSGNTIYF.

The CDR3 here is CSARDGGQTNTEAFF. CDR3 sequence (DNA): TGCAGTGCTAGAGATGGAGGACAGACGAACACTGAAGCTTTCTTT. This chain joins TRBV20-1 and TRBJ1-1, with a possible D match to TRBD1 (6 bases). The V and J ends lost 0 bases and 1 base respectively, with 12 bases between them. CDR1 and CDR2 (germline): DFQATT, SNEGSKA (reference sequence). The CDR3 consists of 15 residues.

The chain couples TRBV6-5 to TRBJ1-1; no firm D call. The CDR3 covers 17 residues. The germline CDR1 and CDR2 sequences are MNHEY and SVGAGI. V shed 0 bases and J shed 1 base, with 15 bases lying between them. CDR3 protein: CASSYSRSRTANTEAFF. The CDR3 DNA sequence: TGTGCCAGCAGTTACTCGAGGTCTAGGACCGCGAACACTGAAGCTTTCTTT.

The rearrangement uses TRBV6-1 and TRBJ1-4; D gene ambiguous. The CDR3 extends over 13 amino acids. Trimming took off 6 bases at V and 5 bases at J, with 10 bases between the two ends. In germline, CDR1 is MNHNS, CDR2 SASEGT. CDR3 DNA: TGTGCCAGCAGCATTGGACGGAATGAAAAACTGTTTTTT. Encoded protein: CASSIGRNEKLFF.

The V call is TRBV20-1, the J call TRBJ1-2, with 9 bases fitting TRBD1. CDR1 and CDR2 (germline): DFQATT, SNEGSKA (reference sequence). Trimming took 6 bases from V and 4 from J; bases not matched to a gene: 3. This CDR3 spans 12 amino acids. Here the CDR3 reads CSAADRGYGYTF. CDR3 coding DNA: TGCAGTGCCGCGGACAGGGGCTATGGCTACACCTTC.

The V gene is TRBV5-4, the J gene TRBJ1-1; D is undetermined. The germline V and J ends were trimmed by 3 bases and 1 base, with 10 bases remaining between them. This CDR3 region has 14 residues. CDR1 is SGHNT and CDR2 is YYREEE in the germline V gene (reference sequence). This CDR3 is CASSSSEPNTEAFF. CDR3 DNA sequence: TGTGCCAGCAGCTCGTCGGAGCCGAACACTGAAGCTTTCTTT.

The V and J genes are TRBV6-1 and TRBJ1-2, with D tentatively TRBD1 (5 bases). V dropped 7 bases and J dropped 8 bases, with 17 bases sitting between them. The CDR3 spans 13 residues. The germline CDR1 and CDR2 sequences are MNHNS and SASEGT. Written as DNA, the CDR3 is TGTGCCAGCACATCGAGGGGTCGGGGCGGCTACACCTTC. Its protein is CASTSRGRGGYTF.

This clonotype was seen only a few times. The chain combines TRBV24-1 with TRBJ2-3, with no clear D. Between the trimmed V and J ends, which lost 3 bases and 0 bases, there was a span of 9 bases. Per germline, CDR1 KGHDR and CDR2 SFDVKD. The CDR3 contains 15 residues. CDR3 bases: TGTGCCACCAGTGATACTCAGGTCAGCACAGATACGCAGTATTTT. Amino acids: CATSDTQVSTDTQYF.

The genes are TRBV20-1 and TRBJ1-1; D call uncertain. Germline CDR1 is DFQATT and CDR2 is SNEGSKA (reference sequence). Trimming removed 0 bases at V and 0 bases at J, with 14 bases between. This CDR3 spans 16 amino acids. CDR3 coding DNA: TGCAGTGCTAGAGAAAATTACATCAGTATGAACACTGAAGCTTTCTTT. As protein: CSARENYISMNTEAFF.

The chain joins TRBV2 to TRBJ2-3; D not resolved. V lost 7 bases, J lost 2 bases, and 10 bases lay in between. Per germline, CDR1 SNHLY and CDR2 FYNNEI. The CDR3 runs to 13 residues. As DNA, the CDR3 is TGTGCCAGCATAATGCTGTTCACAGATACGCAGTATTTT. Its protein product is CASIMLFTDTQYF.

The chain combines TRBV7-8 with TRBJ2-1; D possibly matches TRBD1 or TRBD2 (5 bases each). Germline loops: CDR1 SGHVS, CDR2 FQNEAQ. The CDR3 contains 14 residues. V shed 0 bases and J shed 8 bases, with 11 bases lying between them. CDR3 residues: CASSLAMRGHEQFF. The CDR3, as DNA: TGTGCCAGCAGCTTAGCTATGAGGGGACATGAGCAGTTCTTC.

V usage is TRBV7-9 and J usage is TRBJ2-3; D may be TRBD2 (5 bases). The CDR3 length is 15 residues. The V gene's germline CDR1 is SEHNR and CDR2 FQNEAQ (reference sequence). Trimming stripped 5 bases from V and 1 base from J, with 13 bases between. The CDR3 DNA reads TGTGCCAGCAGCCCGTCTGGGAGACGCACAGATACGCAGTATTTT. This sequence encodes CASSPSGRRTDTQYF.

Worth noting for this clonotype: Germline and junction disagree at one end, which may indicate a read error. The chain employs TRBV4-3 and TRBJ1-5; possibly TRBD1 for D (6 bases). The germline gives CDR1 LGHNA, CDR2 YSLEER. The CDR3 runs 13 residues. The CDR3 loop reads CASSQDSDQPQHF. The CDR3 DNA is TGCGCCAGCAGCCAGGACAGCGATCAACCCCAGCATTTT.

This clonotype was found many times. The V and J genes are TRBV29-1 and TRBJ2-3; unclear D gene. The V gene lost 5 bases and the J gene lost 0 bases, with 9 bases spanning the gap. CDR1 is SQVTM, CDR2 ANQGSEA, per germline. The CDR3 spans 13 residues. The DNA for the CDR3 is TGCAGCGTTCTCACTTTTAGCACAGATACGCAGTATTTT. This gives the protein CSVLTFSTDTQYF.